The 24 T cell receptor beta chains presented below share a single source sample, sequenced in a study of T-cell memory formation after mild COVID-19. TCRdb reprocessed the 5' RACE reads with MiXCR, giving one entry per CDR3 protein. The sample holds hundreds of thousands of distinct CDR3 sequences, roughly 18% seen once. The sample was PBMCs or a T cell subset sorted from them (not recorded which). The source of these receptors is an adult woman who had mild COVID-19 (a few samples of this study predate the infection). Cell type and time point are not known.

The sample holds a few counts of this clonotype. The chain couples TRBV19 to TRBJ2-7, with TRBD1 matching 8 bases. Germline-derived CDR1 and CDR2 are LNHDA and SQIVND (reference sequence). Germline trimming cut 11 bases from V and 4 bases from J; bases unmatched to any gene: 16. This CDR3 region has 15 residues. The CDR3 sequence: CAVRSQGASVYEQYF. CDR3 DNA: TGTGCCGTAAGATCGCAGGGGGCGAGCGTTTACGAGCAGTACTTC.

The genes are TRBV28 and TRBJ2-1, with TRBD2 matching over 7 bases. CDR3 size: 17 residues. With V trimmed by 1 base and J by 0 bases, 6 bases remained unmatched. The germline V gene has CDR1 MDHEN and CDR2 SYDVKM. This chain's CDR3 is CASSLLPSGSSYNEQFF. The CDR3 DNA sequence: TGTGCCAGCAGTTTATTACCTAGCGGCTCCTCCTACAATGAGCAGTTCTTC.

The V and J genes are TRBV20-1 and TRBJ2-3; perhaps TRBD2 as D (7 bases). Trimming pared 3 bases from V and 2 bases from J, leaving 12 bases between. CDR1 DFQATT and CDR2 SNEGSKA come from the germline V gene (reference sequence). This CDR3 has 14 amino acids. The CDR3 nucleotides are TGCAGTGCTAGGGGGCGGGGGCACACAGATACGCAGTATTTT. As protein: CSARGRGHTDTQYF.

This rearrangement joins TRBV6-6 to TRBJ2-7; TRBD1 is a possible D gene (6 bases). This CDR3 is built from 13 residues. V lost 5 bases and J 7 bases, leaving 15 bases between the germline ends. Germline CDR1 MNHNY, CDR2 SVGAGI (reference sequence). The chain's CDR3 is CASSPPQGGEQYF. The CDR3 DNA is TGTGCCAGCAGTCCCCCACAGGGCGGGGAGCAGTACTTC.

This clonotype was observed many times. The CDR3 region has the DNA TGCGCCAGCAGCCTGGACGCGCACCGATCCTACGAGCAGTACTTC. Translated: CASSLDAHRSYEQYF. V gene TRBV5-1 combines with J gene TRBJ2-7; D is ambiguous. V was shortened by 4 bases and J by 1 base, with 15 bases between the two germline ends. This CDR3 region has 15 residues. Germline V gives CDR1 SGHRS, CDR2 YFSETQ.

Only a few counts were recorded for this clonotype. The chain uses TRBV18 and TRBJ1-5, with D hard to call. Germline V gives CDR1 KGHSH, CDR2 LQKENI. V lost 3 bases, J lost 4 bases, and 7 bases lay in between. The CDR3 spans 13 residues. CDR3 nucleotides: TGTGCCAGCTCACCCGCCATTAATCAGCCCCAGCATTTT. This codes for CASSPAINQPQHF.

The chain couples TRBV7-9 to TRBJ2-7; possibly TRBD2 for D (5 bases). The CDR3 covers 13 residues. V lost 5 bases and J lost 7, with 15 bases in between. Germline-derived CDR1 and CDR2 are SEHNR and FQNEAQ (reference sequence). CDR3 coding DNA: TGTGCCAGCAGCGACCGTACGACGGGGGAGCAGTACTTC. Translating gives CASSDRTTGEQYF. The variable domain in full, with the rest retrieved from reference TRBV7-9 and TRBJ2-7, is DTGVSQNPRHKITKRGQNVTFRCDPISEHNRLYWYRQTLGQGPEFLTYFQNEAQLEKSRLLSDRFSAERPKGSFSTLEIQRTEQGDSAMYLCASSDRTTGEQYFGPGTRLTVT.

In its sample, this clonotype was seen once. The chain carries TRBV4-3 and TRBJ2-1; D call uncertain. The V gene lost 3 bases and the J gene lost 0 bases, with 6 bases spanning the gap. This CDR3 is built from 14 residues. Per germline, CDR1 LGHNA and CDR2 YSLEER. The CDR3 sequence is CASSHSGSYNEQFF. The DNA of the CDR3 is TGCGCCAGCAGCCACTCCGGCTCCTACAATGAGCAGTTCTTC.

This chain connects TRBV20-1 to TRBJ1-2; the D gene is possibly TRBD1 (5 bases). CDR1 and CDR2 (germline): DFQATT, SNEGSKA (reference sequence). V gave up 6 bases and J gave up 0 bases, with 26 bases separating them. CDR3 size: 18 residues. Written as DNA, the CDR3 is TGCAGTGCAGGTCAGGGTTTGCGGGGTTCCGGGACTAACTATGGCTACACCTTC. It translates to CSAGQGLRGSGTNYGYTF.

This clonotype appeared many times. The chain carries TRBV15 and TRBJ1-1; D unresolved. Germline CDR1 is LNHNV and CDR2 is YYDKDF (reference sequence). The CDR3 covers 15 residues. V lost 5 bases and J 3 bases, leaving 16 bases between the germline ends. The CDR3 region has the DNA TGTGCCACCAGCTTCGGGTCCCCGACCGACACTGAAGCTTTCTTT. Translating it yields CATSFGSPTDTEAFF.

This chain links TRBV4-3 with TRBJ2-7; D assignment may be TRBD1 or TRBD2 (6 bases each). Trimming removed 0 bases at V and 6 bases at J, with 21 bases between. CDR1 and CDR2 from the germline V gene are LGHNA and YSLEER. The CDR3 totals 17 residues. In DNA form, the CDR3 reads TGCGCCAGCAGCCAAGAGATCCCCGGGGGCCCCCCCTTCGAGCAGTACTTC. Translating it yields CASSQEIPGGPPFEQYF.

The table lists this clonotype with a few counts. The V call is TRBV10-3, the J call TRBJ2-1; D unclear. V dropped 5 bases and J dropped 4 bases, with 6 bases sitting between them. In germline, CDR1 is ENHRY, CDR2 SYGVKD. CDR3 length equals 12 residues. Here the CDR3 reads CAISSEYNEQFF. The CDR3 region has the DNA TGTGCCATCAGTTCCGAATACAATGAGCAGTTCTTC.

CDR3 in amino acids: CASSLSGYTQYF. CDR3 nucleotide sequence: TGTGCCAGCAGTTTATCGGGGTATACGCAGTATTTT. The V call is TRBV12-3 or TRBV12-4, the J call TRBJ2-3; TRBD2 might be the D (5 bases). The V gene lost 2 bases and the J gene lost 7 bases, with 7 bases spanning the gap. This CDR3 contains 12 residues.

This clonotype turned up a few times. Sequence at one end of the junction differs from germline and may be a read error. The chain couples TRBV20-1 to TRBJ1-1; D is unclear. Germline lookup yields CDR1 DFQATT and CDR2 SNEGSKA (reference sequence). This CDR3 is 8 amino acids long. The CDR3 nucleotides read TGCAGTGCTAGAGGGTCTATCTTT. It yields the protein CSARGSIF.

This clonotype was recorded a few times. This chain links TRBV11-2 with TRBJ2-2, with TRBD2 identical over 12 bases. V lost 0 bases, J lost 0 bases, and 8 bases stayed unmatched. Germline loops: CDR1 SGHAT, CDR2 FQNNGV. The CDR3 totals 20 residues. CDR3 nucleotide sequence: TGTGCCAGCAGCTTAGATTTCGGATGGACTAGCGGGACGAACACCGGGGAGCTGTTTTTT. As protein: CASSLDFGWTSGTNTGELFF. Full variable domain (missing parts from reference TRBV11-2 and TRBJ2-2): EAGVAQSPRYKIIEKRQSVAFWCNPISGHATLYWYQQILGQGPKLLIQFQNNGVVDDSQLPKDRFSAERLKGVDSTLKIQPAKLEDSAVYLCASSLDFGWTSGTNTGELFFGEGSRLTVL.

This clonotype was found a few times. The V and J genes are TRBV20-1 and TRBJ2-7, with 8 bases lining up with TRBD2. V lost 1 base and J lost 6; bases outside the gene matches: 14. Germline V gene lookup returns CDR1 DFQATT and CDR2 SNEGSKA (reference sequence). The CDR3 totals 16 residues. The CDR3 protein is CSARAPGTSDSGEQYF. In DNA form, the CDR3 reads TGCAGTGCTAGAGCCCCCGGGACTAGTGACTCCGGCGAGCAGTACTTC.

A few counts support this clonotype. The CDR3 sequence: CASSQGLGNQPQHF. CDR3 coding DNA: TGTGCCAGCAGCCAAGGTTTGGGCAATCAGCCCCAGCATTTT. The chain links TRBV3-1 to TRBJ1-5, with D unresolved. From germline, CDR1 is LGHDT and CDR2 YNNKEL (reference sequence). Trimming removed 1 base from V and 2 bases from J, with 6 bases in between. The CDR3 runs to 14 residues.

In this sample, this clonotype turned up a few times. The rearrangement joins TRBV24-1 to TRBJ2-7; perhaps TRBD2 as D (5 bases). The germline V gene encodes CDR1 KGHDR and CDR2 SFDVKD. The CDR3 is 14 residues long. Trimming left V 4 bases short and J 9 bases short, with 18 bases between. The CDR3, as DNA: TGTGCCACCAGTGAATCTAGCCGCTACGAAGGGCAGTACTTC. Translating gives CATSESSRYEGQYF.

CDR3 sequence: CASSLQRSRSYEQYF. CDR3 bases: TGTGCCAGCAGCCTTCAGCGATCGAGGTCCTACGAGCAGTACTTC. The rearrangement uses TRBV6-5 and TRBJ2-7, with D hard to call. The germline V gene has CDR1 MNHEY and CDR2 SVGAGI. V was trimmed by 6 bases and J by 1 base, leaving 16 bases between them. This CDR3 region has 15 residues.

This chain links TRBV5-1 with TRBJ1-2; no clear D. CDR1 SGHRS and CDR2 YFSETQ come from the germline V gene. V lost 0 bases and J lost 6, with 12 bases in between. The CDR3 totals 14 residues. CDR3 residues: CASSLGPGPDGYTF. The CDR3 nucleotides read TGCGCCAGCAGCTTGGGGCCGGGTCCGGATGGCTACACCTTC.

The chain uses TRBV4-3 and TRBJ2-2, with D possibly TRBD2 on 5 matching bases. The CDR3 is 15 amino acids. V lost 0 bases and J lost 4, with 9 bases in between. Germline-derived CDR1 and CDR2 are LGHNA and YSLEER. The DNA for the CDR3 is TGCGCCAGCAGCCAAGATTGGGGAGCCACCGGGGAGCTGTTTTTT. This gives the protein CASSQDWGATGELFF.

This clonotype was seen more than once but under ten times. The rearrangement uses TRBV9 and TRBJ2-7, with a weak D call TRBD1 (7 bases). Germline CDR1 is SGDLS and CDR2 is YYNGEE. The CDR3 has 14 residues. The germline V and J ends were trimmed by 3 bases and 5 bases, with 15 bases remaining between them. CDR3 residues: CASSGRDSNHEQYF. CDR3 nucleotide sequence: TGTGCCAGCAGCGGGCGGGACAGCAATCACGAGCAGTACTTC.

The chain uses TRBV4-3 and TRBJ2-3; D may be TRBD1 or TRBD2 (6 bases each). V lost 0 bases to trimming and J lost 1 base, with 17 bases between them. The CDR3 has 18 amino acids. The germline V gene has CDR1 LGHNA and CDR2 YSLEER. Here the CDR3 reads CASSQDSTGRRGTDTQYF. The CDR3 DNA sequence: TGCGCCAGCAGCCAAGATTCTACAGGGCGGAGGGGCACAGATACGCAGTATTTT.

Turning to this clonotype: At one end the junction does not follow the germline gene, possibly because of a read error. CDR3 region: CATSMGDYTDTQYF. CDR3 DNA sequence: TGTGCCACCTCAATGGGGGATTACACAGATACGCAGTATTTT. The rearrangement uses TRBV18 and TRBJ2-3; D possibly matches TRBD1 or TRBD2 (5 bases each). Germline loops: CDR1 KGHSH, CDR2 LQKENI. The CDR3 contains 14 residues.